A selection of T cell receptor beta chains follows, all from one sample in a study of metastatic and nonmetastatic thyroid tumors. With MiXCR, TCRdb reprocessed the PCR reads. The sample shows about 92,000 clones, about 15% of them seen only once. Sequences were obtained from blood. The receptors derive from a female donor with papillary thyroid cancer or a benign thyroid nodule (not recorded which). Some clones in this sample may be carry-over from other donors' samples. CDR3s include the opening cysteine and the closing phenylalanine or tryptophan. D genes are given only for firm matches. Rows may omit the clone size; those that give it use once, few, many or a size class.

j_call d_call v_call clone_size cdr3_nt cdr3_aa
TRBJ1-1 TRBD1 TRBV6-1 many TGTGCCAGCAGCGACAAGGGACAGGGGGCGCCGAAGAGGGAAGCTTTCTTT CASSDKGQGAPKREAFF
TRBJ2-7 - TRBV30 - TGTGCCTGGCAAGCCGGGAGAGCCTACGAGCAGTACTTC CAWQAGRAYEQYF
TRBJ2-1 - TRBV20-1 many TGCAGTGCTAGTTTCGCAGGGGCACTAGGCAATGAGCAGTTCTTC CSASFAGALGNEQFF
TRBJ1-1 TRBD1 TRBV9 many TGTGCCAGCAGCGTAGAGCCCAGGGGGGAAGCTTTCTTT CASSVEPRGEAFF
TRBJ1-1 - TRBV30 many TGTGCCTGGAGCGCCTCGGGCACTGAAGCTTTCTTT CAWSASGTEAFF
TRBJ1-5 - TRBV20-1 many TGCAGTGCTAGAGATCGGCAGCTTAGCAATCAGCCCCAGCATTTT CSARDRQLSNQPQHF
TRBJ2-1 - TRBV5-1 - TGCGCCAGCAGCTTGCAGATGAGCTCCTACAATGAGCAGTTCTTC CASSLQMSSYNEQFF
TRBJ2-3 TRBD2 TRBV20-1 many TGCAGTGCTAGACTAGCGGGAGGCACAGATACGCAGTATTTT CSARLAGGTDTQYF
TRBJ1-6 - TRBV19 many TGTGCCAGTAGTATGGGTGAAGATAATTCACCCCTCCACTTT CASSMGEDNSPLHF
TRBJ1-1 - TRBV2 many TGTGCCAGCAGTTGGCCCACTGAAGCTTTCTTT CASSWPTEAFF
TRBJ2-7 - TRBV30 many TGTGCCTGGAGTGTCGGTAGGGGACGCGAGCAGTACTTC CAWSVGRGREQYF
TRBJ1-2 - TRBV20-1 many TGCAGAGCGAATGGCTACACCTTC CRANGYTF
TRBJ2-7 TRBD2 TRBV3-1 many TGTGCCAGCAGCCAAAGGGTCTCTCACGGACTAGTCTTTCGGGACGAGCAGTACTTC CASSQRVSHGLVFRDEQYF
TRBJ1-2 TRBD1 TRBV5-5 many TGTGCCAGCAGCTTGGAGAGGCAGGGGGCCTATGGCTACACCTTC CASSLERQGAYGYTF
TRBJ2-3 - TRBV7-3 few TGTGCCAGCAGCCCCCCCTCGGGTAGGGAAGGGCGGGGCACAGATACGCAGTATTTT CASSPPSGREGRGTDTQYF
TRBJ2-3 - TRBV3-1 many TGTGCCAGCAGCCAAATACTAGGAAGGGATACGCAGTATTTT CASSQILGRDTQYF
TRBJ2-7 - TRBV20-1 - TGCAGTGCTAGAGCACAGTCCTACGAGCAGTACTTC CSARAQSYEQYF
TRBJ2-2 - TRBV2 many TGTGCCAGCAGTCCAGACACCGGGGAGCTGTTTTTT CASSPDTGELFF
TRBJ2-2 - TRBV5-1 many TGCGCCAGCAGCCCCCATACCGGGACAACGAACACCGGGGAGCTGTTTTTT CASSPHTGTTNTGELFF
TRBJ1-5 - TRBV19 many TGTGCCAGTAGTATGGGATCATATAGCAATCAGCCCCAGCATTTT CASSMGSYSNQPQHF
TRBJ1-2 TRBD1 TRBV27 few TGTGCTACAGGCAGGGGGGTCCGGGAGGGCTACACCTTC CATGRGVREGYTF
TRBJ2-3 - TRBV29-1 many TGCAGCGTTGAAGTCAGGGGCCTCACAGATACGCAGTATTTT CSVEVRGLTDTQYF